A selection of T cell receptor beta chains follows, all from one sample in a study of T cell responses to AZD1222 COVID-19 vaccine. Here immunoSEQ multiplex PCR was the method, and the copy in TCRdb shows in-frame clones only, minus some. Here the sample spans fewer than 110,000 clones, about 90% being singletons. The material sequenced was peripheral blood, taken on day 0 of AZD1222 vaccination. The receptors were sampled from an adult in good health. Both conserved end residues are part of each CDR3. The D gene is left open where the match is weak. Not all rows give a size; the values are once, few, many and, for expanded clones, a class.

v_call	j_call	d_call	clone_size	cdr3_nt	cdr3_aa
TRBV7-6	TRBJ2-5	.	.	TGTGCCAGCAGCCTTCGGTTCCAAGAGACCCAGTACTTC	CASSLRFQETQYF
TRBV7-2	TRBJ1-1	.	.	TGTGCCAGCAGCCCAAACCCCATTGGCAGGGCAGGGACTGAAGCTTTCTTT	CASSPNPIGRAGTEAFF
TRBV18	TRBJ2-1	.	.	TGTGCCAGCTCGCCGTTGGATGAGCAGTTCTTC	CASSPLDEQFF
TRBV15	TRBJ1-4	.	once	TGTGCCACCAGCTTACCAGGAGGCGAAAAACTGTTTTTT	CATSLPGGEKLFF
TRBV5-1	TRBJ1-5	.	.	TGCGCCAGCAGCTTGGGTGGTACGGAGCCCCAGCATTTT	CASSLGGTEPQHF
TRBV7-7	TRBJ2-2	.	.	TGTGCCAGCAGCCCGGGACCCCCAAGCACCGGGGAGCTGTTTTTT	CASSPGPPSTGELFF
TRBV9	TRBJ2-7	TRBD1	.	TGTGCCAGCAGCGTGGGGACAGGGAGTTATGATGAGCAGTACTTC	CASSVGTGSYDEQYF
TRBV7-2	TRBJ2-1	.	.	TGTGCCAGCAGCTTAGTACAGGGCGGTGAGCAGTTCTTC	CASSLVQGGEQFF
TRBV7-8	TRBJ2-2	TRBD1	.	TGTGCCAGCAGAAAAGGACAGGGGGGCACCGGGGAGCTGTTTTTT	CASRKGQGGTGELFF
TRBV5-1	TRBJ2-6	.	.	TGCGCCAGCAGCTTTGGACTACAGGGCTCTGGGGCCAACGTCCTGACTTTC	CASSFGLQGSGANVLTF
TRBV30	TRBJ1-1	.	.	TGTGCCTGGAGTAGGGAGGTGAACACTGAAGCTTTCTTT	CAWSREVNTEAFF
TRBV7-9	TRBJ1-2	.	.	TGTGCCAGCAGCGACCCGGGGGGACGGGGCTACACCTTC	CASSDPGGRGYTF
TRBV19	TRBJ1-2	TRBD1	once	TGTGCCAGTAGCCTTAGACAGGGACCCTTCTATGGCTACACCTTC	CASSLRQGPFYGYTF
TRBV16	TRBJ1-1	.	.	TGTGCCAGCAGCCCATATCGGACACCTGAAGCTTTCTTT	CASSPYRTPEAFF
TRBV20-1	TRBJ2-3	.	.	TGCAGTGCTAGGTTGGGAGATACGCAGTATTTT	CSARLGDTQYF
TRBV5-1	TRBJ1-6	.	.	TGCGCCAGCAGCTATAATAATTCACCCCTCCACTTT	CASSYNNSPLHF
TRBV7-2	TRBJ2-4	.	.	TGTGCCAGCAGCTTAAAGAACATTCAGTACTTC	CASSLKNIQYF
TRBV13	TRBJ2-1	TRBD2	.	TGTGCCAGCAGCTCCCGGGAGGTCGGTGTGTATGAGCAGTTCTTC	CASSSREVGVYEQFF
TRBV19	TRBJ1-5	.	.	TGTGCCAGTAGTTTTCTGGGGGACAATCAGCCCCAGCATTTT	CASSFLGDNQPQHF
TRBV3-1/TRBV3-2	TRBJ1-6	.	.	TGTGCCAGCAGCCAAGAAGTAGGACGCCATAATTCACCCCTCCACTTT	CASSQEVGRHNSPLHF
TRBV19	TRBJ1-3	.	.	TGTGCCAGTAGTAAGTTTCAAATCTCTGGAAACACCATATATTTT	CASSKFQISGNTIYF
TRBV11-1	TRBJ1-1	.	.	TGTGCCAGCAGCTTAGGGAGCGGCGCTTTCTTT	CASSLGSGAFF
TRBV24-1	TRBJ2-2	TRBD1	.	TGTGCCACCTCAGGGGGCTGGGGCACCGGGGAGCTGTTTTTT	CATSGGWGTGELFF
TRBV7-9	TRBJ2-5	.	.	TGTGCCAGCAGCTTAGTCGGGGGAAACCAAGAGACCCAGTACTTC	CASSLVGGNQETQYF
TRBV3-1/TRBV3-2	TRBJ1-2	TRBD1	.	TGTGCCAGCAGCCAAGATGGGACAGTTAATTATGGCTACACCTTC	CASSQDGTVNYGYTF
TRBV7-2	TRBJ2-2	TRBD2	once	TGTGCCAGCAGCAGAAGCGGGACTAGCGGGGGCACCGGGGAGCTGTTTTTT	CASSRSGTSGGTGELFF
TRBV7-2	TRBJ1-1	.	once	TGTGCCAGCAGCTTAGTCCCGGTCACTGAAGCTTTCTTT	CASSLVPVTEAFF
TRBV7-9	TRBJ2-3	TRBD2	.	TGTGCCAGCAGACCCCGGACTAGCGGATTTACTAGCACAGATACGCAGTATTTT	CASRPRTSGFTSTDTQYF
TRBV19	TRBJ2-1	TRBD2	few	TGTGCCAGTAGTACAAGGACTAGCGGGGTCAATGAGCAGTTCTTC	CASSTRTSGVNEQFF
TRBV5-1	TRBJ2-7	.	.	TGCGCCAGCAGCTTGGAACAGAGAGGATACGAGCAGTACTTC	CASSLEQRGYEQYF
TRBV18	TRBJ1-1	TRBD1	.	TGTGCCAGCTCACCACCGGTACAGGGGACTGAAGCTTTCTTT	CASSPPVQGTEAFF
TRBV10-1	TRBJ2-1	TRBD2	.	TGCGCCAGCAGTGAATCCCTTAGCGGGGGGTATGAGCAGTTCTTC	CASSESLSGGYEQFF